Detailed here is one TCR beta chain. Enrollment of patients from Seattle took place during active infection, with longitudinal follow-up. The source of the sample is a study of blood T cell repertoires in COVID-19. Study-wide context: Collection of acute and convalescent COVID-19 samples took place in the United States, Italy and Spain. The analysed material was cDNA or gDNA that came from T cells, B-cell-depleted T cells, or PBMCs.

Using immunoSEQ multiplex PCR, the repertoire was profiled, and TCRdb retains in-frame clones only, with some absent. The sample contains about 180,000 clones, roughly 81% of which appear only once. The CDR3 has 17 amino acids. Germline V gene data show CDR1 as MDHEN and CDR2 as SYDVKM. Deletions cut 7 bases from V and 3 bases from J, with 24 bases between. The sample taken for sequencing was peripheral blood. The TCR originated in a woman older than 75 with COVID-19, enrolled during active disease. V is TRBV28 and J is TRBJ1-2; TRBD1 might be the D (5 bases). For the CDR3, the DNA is TGTGCCAGCACTAGTCTTGGGCGGCAGGGCCGGGACTATGGCTACACCTTC. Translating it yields CASTSLGRQGRDYGYTF.